The text below deals with one T cell receptor (beta chain). The source of the sample is a study of blood T cell repertoires in COVID-19. Study information: Both acute and convalescent COVID-19 samples were obtained from the United States, Italy and Spain.

The germline V gene has CDR1 MRHNA and CDR2 SNTAGT. The CDR3 is made up of 16 amino acids. V gave up 7 bases and J gave up 2 bases; unmatched junction bases: 10. Per the original methods: Amplifying reference gene primers gave estimates of nucleated cell counts. TCRdb's table, derived via immunoSEQ multiplex PCR, lists solely in-frame clones and lacks some. The DNA gave D and trimming, while V, J and clone size come from that table. The data contain 300,000 to 350,000 clones, roughly 90% of them singletons. Material for sequencing was peripheral blood. The receptor was isolated from a woman aged 30 to 39 with COVID-19, enrolled during active disease. The rearrangement uses TRBV6-4 and TRBJ2-3; 9 bases are shared with TRBD1. CDR3 in amino acids: CASIPLGTGPTDTQYF. In DNA, the CDR3 is TGTGCCAGCATTCCACTGGGGACAGGGCCCACAGATACGCAGTATTTT.